Listed below are T cell receptor beta chains from one sample, sequenced in a study of cytomegalovirus exposure and HLA in healthy donors. Produced via immunoSEQ multiplex PCR; TCRdb's table is partial and in-frame only. Among 110,000 to 150,000 clones, just under 80% were seen once, and the ten largest hold approximately 2%. Sequencing was carried out using PBMCs. The receptors stem from a man aged 25 to 40 in good health and CMV-seronegative. The CDR3 runs from the conserved cysteine through the conserved F or W. The D gene is left open where the match is weak. Size tells how often a clone was seen (once, few, many) or the class of an expanded clone, and some rows leave it out.

>NA|TRBV28|TRBJ2-7|TRBD2|16
TGTGCCAGCAGAGGGACTAGCGGGGGGACATACTACGAGCAGTACTTC
CASRGTSGGTYYEQYF
>NA|TRBV27|TRBJ2-1|TRBD1|15
TGTGCCAGCAGTCTTTACCCGGGACAGGGGGATGAGCAGTTCTTC
CASSLYPGQGDEQFF
>NA|TRBV6-5|TRBJ2-2|NA|16
TGTGCCAGCAGTTACTCGAGACCCGTCGCGGGCGGGGAGCTGTTTTTT
CASSYSRPVAGGELFF
>NA|TRBV18|TRBJ1-3|TRBD1|17
TGTGCCAGCTCACCCGCCGGGACAGTGAGCTCTGGAAACACCATATATTTT
CASSPAGTVSSGNTIYF
>NA|TRBV5-6|TRBJ2-2|TRBD2|16
TGTGCCAGCAGCTTGGCTCGGCGGGGGAGTGCCGGGGAGCTGTTTTTT
CASSLARRGSAGELFF
>NA|TRBV27|TRBJ2-7|TRBD2|15
TGTGCCAGCAGTTCATCCGGACTAGCGGGATTCGAGCAGTACTTC
CASSSSGLAGFEQYF
>once|TRBV28|TRBJ1-1|NA|12
TGTGCCAGCAGTTACGGGAGGACTGAAGCTTTCTTT
CASSYGRTEAFF
>NA|TRBV28|TRBJ2-7|TRBD1|14
TGTGCCAGCAGGACAGGGGGTTTAACCTACGAGCAGTACTTC
CASRTGGLTYEQYF
>NA|TRBV4-1|TRBJ2-1|TRBD2|15
TGCGCCAGCAGCCCCAGCGGGAGCTCCTACAATGAGCAGTTCTTC
CASSPSGSSYNEQFF
>NA|TRBV29-1|TRBJ2-3|TRBD2|15
TGCAGCGTTGCCGGGGGGGCGGGACGGCGAGATACGCAGTATTTT
CSVAGGAGRRDTQYF
>NA|TRBV29-1|TRBJ2-7|TRBD1|18
TGCAGCGTTGGTGGGACCCCCGGGACAGCGCGTCCCCCCTACGAGCAGTACTTC
CSVGGTPGTARPPYEQYF
>NA|TRBV5-1|TRBJ2-1|TRBD2|15
TGCGCCAGCACCGGTGGGGCGGGAGTAGGCAATGAGCAGTTCTTC
CASTGGAGVGNEQFF
>NA|TRBV28|TRBJ2-7|TRBD1|18
TGTGCCAGCAGTTTACCGACAGGGGTTTTAGTCCCTGAATACGAGCAGTACTTC
CASSLPTGVLVPEYEQYF
>NA|TRBV27|TRBJ1-4|NA|12
TGTGCCAGCAGTTTACCCGCGGGGAAACTGTTTTTT
CASSLPAGKLFF
>NA|TRBV6-5|TRBJ2-7|TRBD1|14
TGTGCCAGCAGTTCCGGGACAGGGGAAGGCGAGCAGTACTTC
CASSSGTGEGEQYF
>NA|TRBV28|TRBJ1-6|NA|14
TGTGCCAGCAGTCTTGGGGGGGTCAATTCACCCCTCCACTTT
CASSLGGVNSPLHF
>NA|TRBV7-8|TRBJ2-7|TRBD1|19
TGTGCCAGCAGCTTAGCGCGGACAGGGAGCAACCCAATCTCCTACGAGCAGTACTTC
CASSLARTGSNPISYEQYF
>NA|TRBV6-4|TRBJ2-7|NA|10
TGTGCCAGACTAAGCTACGAGCAGTACTTC
CARLSYEQYF
>NA|TRBV7-9|TRBJ2-7|TRBD1|17
TGTGCCAGCAGCTTAGGCGAAACAGGGGGCCCATCCTACGAGCAGTACTTC
CASSLGETGGPSYEQYF
>once|TRBV6-1|TRBJ1-2|TRBD1|15
TGTGCCAGCAGTGAGGAAGGACAGGCATGGGATGGCTACACCTTC
CASSEEGQAWDGYTF
>NA|TRBV19|TRBJ1-4|NA|14
TGTGCCAGTAGTATGTATTCAACTAATGAAAAACTGTTTTTT
CASSMYSTNEKLFF
>NA|TRBV14|TRBJ2-2|NA|17
TGTGCCAGCAGCCAAGACCTTGACAGGTCGGGCACCGGGGAGCTGTTTTTT
CASSQDLDRSGTGELFF
>NA|TRBV19|TRBJ2-1|TRBD2|18
TGTGCCAGTAGTATAATGATTCCTTGGCGGGAGGCCGTCAATGAGCAGTTCTTC
CASSIMIPWREAVNEQFF
>NA|TRBV9|TRBJ2-5|TRBD2|15
TGTGCCAGCAGCGTAGGACTAGCGGGGGGGGAGACCCAGTACTTC
CASSVGLAGGETQYF
>once|TRBV19|TRBJ2-1|NA|17
TGTGCCAGTAGTATAGGCCGCGGGATAGCCTCCTACAATGAGCAGTTCTTC
CASSIGRGIASYNEQFF
>NA|TRBV10-3|TRBJ1-1|NA|14
TGTGCCATCAGTGCTACGGGGGGTAACACTGAAGCTTTCTTT
CAISATGGNTEAFF
>NA|TRBV2|TRBJ2-5|TRBD2|14
TGTGCCAGCAGTCGGCGGGGGGGAGGGGAGACCCAGTACTTC
CASSRRGGGETQYF
>NA|TRBV4-1|TRBJ1-5|NA|18
TGCGCCAGCAGCCAGGTTGCCGCCCGAGACAGGATGTATCAGCCCCAGCATTTT
CASSQVAARDRMYQPQHF
>NA|TRBV27|TRBJ2-2|NA|13
TGTGCCAGCAGACAGGGAAGGGGCGGGGAGCTGTTTTTT
CASRQGRGGELFF
>NA|TRBV5-1|TRBJ2-7|TRBD1|15
TGCGCCAGCAGCTTAGTCCCGGGACAGGGGGGCGAGCAGTACTTC
CASSLVPGQGGEQYF
>NA|TRBV7-6|TRBJ1-1|NA|15
TGTGCCAGCAGCTTAGAGAGGGGGGGCTGGACTGAAGCTTTCTTT
CASSLERGGWTEAFF
>NA|TRBV11-2|TRBJ2-3|NA|15
TGTGCCAGCAGATTCGGAGGCGGGTGGACAGATACGCAGTATTTT
CASRFGGGWTDTQYF
>NA|TRBV30|TRBJ1-2|NA|13
TGTGCCTGGAGTGTTTCTTCTAACTATGGCTACACCTTC
CAWSVSSNYGYTF
>few|TRBV15|TRBJ1-5|NA|17
TGTGCCACCAGCAGGGGGTCGTTCAGGGGACCGATTCAGCCCCAGCATTTT
CATSRGSFRGPIQPQHF
>NA|TRBV27|TRBJ2-1|TRBD1|14
TGTGCCAGCCACGACAGGGCGGTATCCAATGAGCAGTTCTTC
CASHDRAVSNEQFF
>NA|TRBV6-1|TRBJ1-1|NA|15
TGTGCCAGCAACTTACAAACAGGGTCGAACACTGAAGCTTTCTTT
CASNLQTGSNTEAFF
>NA|TRBV27|TRBJ1-6|NA|15
TGTGCCAGCAGCTTACTAAGCTCCTATAATTCACCCCTCCACTTT
CASSLLSSYNSPLHF
>NA|TRBV4-1|TRBJ1-4|NA|19
TGCGCCAGCAGCCAAGACCGCCGAAGGTTTGGGGGGAGTCGTGAAAAACTGTTTTTT
CASSQDRRRFGGSREKLFF
>NA|TRBV14|TRBJ2-2|NA|16
TGTGCCAGCAGCCCGTTAAAAGACAGTAACACCGGGGAGCTGTTTTTT
CASSPLKDSNTGELFF
>NA|TRBV5-4|TRBJ2-7|TRBD1|14
TGTGCCAGCAGCTTCCAGGGACAGCCTTACGAGCAGTACTTC
CASSFQGQPYEQYF
>NA|TRBV7-9|TRBJ1-5|NA|18
TGTGCCAGCAGCTTTTCCCTCGGGGGGGGATTAAGCAATCAGCCCCAGCATTTT
CASSFSLGGGLSNQPQHF
>NA|TRBV11-3|TRBJ2-5|NA|13
TGTGCCAGCAGCTTAGGGCAGGGGATGACCCAGTACTTC
CASSLGQGMTQYF
>NA|TRBV10-3|TRBJ2-1|TRBD2|17
TGTGCCATCAGCCATCCGGGACTAGCGGGGGGGATCAATGAGCAGTTCTTC
CAISHPGLAGGINEQFF
>NA|TRBV5-4|TRBJ2-1|TRBD2|15
TGTGCCAGCAGCCCGCGGGGCGGGGGATACAATGAGCAGTTCTTC
CASSPRGGGYNEQFF
>NA|TRBV5-1|TRBJ2-1|NA|19
TGCGCCAGCAGCTTGTTTGCCCGATCGGGGGTGAGCTCCTACAATGAGCAGTTCTTC
CASSLFARSGVSSYNEQFF
>NA|TRBV7-7|TRBJ2-3|NA|13
TGTGCTAGCAGCTTAGCCCTCACAGATACGCAGTATTTT
CASSLALTDTQYF
>NA|TRBV28|TRBJ1-3|NA|14
TGTGCCAGCAGTGTTACCCAGGGGGGAAACACCATATATTTT
CASSVTQGGNTIYF
>NA|TRBV28|TRBJ1-1|TRBD1|15
TGTGCCAGCAGTTTGTACCAACAGGGGCTCACTGAAGCTTTCTTT
CASSLYQQGLTEAFF
>NA|TRBV10-1|TRBJ2-1|NA|14
TGCGCCAGCAGTCGACAGCACTCGTACAATGAGCAGTTCTTC
CASSRQHSYNEQFF
>NA|TRBV28|TRBJ2-1|NA|15
TGTGCCAGCAGTTTCCCCTGGAGCTCCTACAATGAGCAGTTCTTC
CASSFPWSSYNEQFF
>NA|TRBV7-9|TRBJ1-5|NA|13
TGTGCCAGCAGCTTAGGCGGGGGCCGGCCCCAGCATTTT
CASSLGGGRPQHF